Following are 17 T cell receptor beta chains from one sample sequenced in a study of PD-1 blockade in classical Hodgkin lymphoma. Every patient relapsed after autologous stem cell transplantation, and brentuximab vedotin exposure varied. TCRdb keeps only in-frame clones here, not all; method: immunoSEQ multiplex PCR. The data show about 41,000 clones, 65% to 80% seen once. This material consisted of peripheral blood mononuclear cells (PBMCs), taken at baseline. The receptors were sampled from a human donor with classical Hodgkin lymphoma.

This clone was seen a few times. The chain uses TRBV7-6 and TRBJ1-1, with D maybe TRBD1 (6 bases). This CDR3 region has 14 residues. The germline CDR1 and CDR2 sequences are SGHVS and FNYEAQ. Trimming removed 5 bases at V and 1 base at J, with 11 bases between. The CDR3 sequence: CASSRETGNTEAFF. CDR3 DNA sequence: TGTGCCAGCAGCCGAGAGACAGGGAACACTGAAGCTTTCTTT. Full variable domain (missing parts from reference TRBV7-6 and TRBJ1-1): GAGVSQSPRYKVTKRGQDVALRCDPISGHVSLYWYRQALGQGPEFLTYFNYEAQQDKSGLPNDRFSAERPEGSISTLTIQRTEQRDSAMYRCASSRETGNTEAFFGQGTRLTVV.

The chain employs TRBV10-3 and TRBJ2-2; 7 positions agree with TRBD1. The CDR3 spans 14 residues. V lost 6 bases to trimming and J lost 1 base; unmatched junction nucleotides: 2. Germline loops: CDR1 ENHRY, CDR2 SYGVKD. The CDR3 region is CAIRRTGNTGELFF. CDR3 DNA sequence: TGTGCCATCAGGAGGACAGGGAACACCGGGGAGCTGTTTTTT.

V gene TRBV6-5 combines with J gene TRBJ1-3, with D tentatively TRBD1 (6 bases). Germline CDR1 is MNHEY and CDR2 is SVGAGI. The CDR3 extends over 15 amino acids. Deletions cut 5 bases from V and 4 bases from J, with 15 bases between. The CDR3 nucleotides read TGTGCCAGCAGTCCTACAGGGTCTGCCGGAAACACCATATATTTT. Its translation: CASSPTGSAGNTIYF.

The chain employs TRBV29-1 and TRBJ1-1, with 8 bases identical to TRBD1. The V gene end was trimmed by 6 bases and the J gene end by 5 bases; junction bases not matched to a gene: 8. The germline V gene has CDR1 SQVTM and CDR2 ANQGSEA. The CDR3 extends over 13 amino acids. CDR3 DNA: TGCAGCGTACATATACAGGGGGTAACTGAAGCTTTCTTT. Translation gives CSVHIQGVTEAFF.

In this sample, this clone turned up a few times. V and J are TRBV5-1 and TRBJ2-3; D call uncertain. Germline values: CDR1 SGHRS, CDR2 YFSETQ. The CDR3 is 14 amino acids. V was trimmed by 5 bases and J by 2 bases, leaving 12 bases between them. The DNA of the CDR3 is TGCGCCAGCAGGTCCGCGTCTTCCACAGATACGCAGTATTTT. Translated, it gives CASRSASSTDTQYF.

V is TRBV4-1 and J is TRBJ2-5, with 7 bases fitting TRBD1. The tail of the sequence fits TRBJ2-7 better, so the J call may be wrong. This CDR3 has 13 residues. The V gene's germline CDR1 is MGHRA and CDR2 YSYEKL. The chain's CDR3 is CASSHGTEGEQYF. The CDR3 coding sequence is TGCGCCAGCAGCCACGGGACAGAAGGCGAGCAGTACTTC.

The chain employs TRBV7-3 and TRBJ1-1; D is unclear. Germline CDR1 reads SGHTA; CDR2 reads FQGTGA. The V gene lost 3 bases and the J gene lost 8 bases, with 7 bases spanning the gap. This CDR3 has 11 amino acids. CDR3 bases: TGTGCCAGCAGCTTCGGAAGAGAAGCTTTCTTT. Protein: CASSFGREAFF.

The V call is TRBV27, the J call TRBJ1-3; 8 bases are shared with TRBD1. The CDR3 extends over 17 amino acids. After removal of 5 bases from V and 0 bases from J, the junction contained 9 bases not matched to a gene. Germline loops: CDR1 MNHEY, CDR2 SMNVEV (reference sequence). In DNA, the CDR3 is TGTGCCAGCAGTCCAAACAGGGGGTGGAACTCTGGAAACACCATATATTTT. It yields the protein CASSPNRGWNSGNTIYF.

The chain couples TRBV7-3 to TRBJ2-7; the D is unclear. There are 13 residues in the CDR3. V was cut by 5 bases and J by 5 bases, with 13 bases left in between. Germline V gene data show CDR1 as SGHTA and CDR2 as FQGTGA. The CDR3 loop is CASSLDSADEQYF. CDR3 DNA: TGTGCCAGCAGCCTAGATTCGGCCGACGAGCAGTACTTC.

The sample holds a few counts of this clone. The chain joins TRBV28 to TRBJ2-7; D ambiguous. CDR1 MDHEN and CDR2 SYDVKM come from the germline V gene. The V and J ends lost 2 bases and 6 bases respectively, with 5 bases between them. The CDR3 sequence is 11 residues long. The CDR3 region is CASSLNFEQYF. The CDR3 DNA follows: TGTGCCAGCAGTTTAAACTTCGAGCAGTACTTC.

V usage is TRBV6-5 and J usage is TRBJ2-1; TRBD1 matches 8 bases. CDR3 length: 15 amino acids. Germline values: CDR1 MNHEY, CDR2 SVGAGI. V dropped 2 bases and J dropped 5; count of bases not matched to a gene: 5. This chain's CDR3 is CASSYRQGTNNEQFF. As DNA, the CDR3 is TGTGCCAGCAGTTACCGACAGGGGACAAACAATGAGCAGTTCTTC.

This sequence joins TRBV29-1 and TRBJ2-3; D gene ambiguous. The germline V gene has CDR1 SQVTM and CDR2 ANQGSEA. The CDR3 covers 15 residues. V was trimmed by 6 bases and J by 0 bases, leaving 16 bases between them. The CDR3 region has the DNA TGCAGCGTCGGTGTATGGCGACCCAGCACAGATACGCAGTATTTT. Translated: CSVGVWRPSTDTQYF.

Here the CDR3 DNA reads TGTGCCAGCAGTGAAGTCCTCTTCGGGGAGCAGTACTTC. Translating it yields CASSEVLFGEQYF. This chain uses TRBV25-1 with TRBJ2-7; the D is unclear. This CDR3 spans 13 amino acids. V dropped 2 bases and J dropped 7 bases, with 12 bases sitting between them. CDR1 and CDR2 (germline): MGHDK, SYGVNS.

The sample holds many counts of this clone. The chain couples TRBV6-1 to TRBJ1-2; 8 bases are a match to TRBD1. The V gene end was trimmed by 10 bases and the J gene end by 4 bases; junction bases not matched to a gene: 5. CDR1 is MNHNS and CDR2 is SASEGT in the germline V gene. The CDR3 is made up of 12 amino acids. CDR3 residues: CAISDRAYGYTF. As DNA, the CDR3 is TGTGCCATCTCGGACAGGGCCTATGGCTACACCTTC.

V usage is TRBV5-1 and J usage is TRBJ2-7; D not certain. V shed 2 bases and J shed 2 bases, with 14 bases lying between them. This CDR3 spans 15 amino acids. Germline loops: CDR1 SGHRS, CDR2 YFSETQ. The CDR3 bases are TGCGCCAGCAGCTTAAGCAGAGACACCACCTACGAGCAGTACTTC. Amino acid sequence: CASSLSRDTTYEQYF.

The chain couples TRBV28 to TRBJ2-3, with D perhaps matching TRBD2 (7 bases). The germline V and J ends were trimmed by 4 bases and 9 bases, with 17 bases remaining between them. Looked up from germline, CDR1 is MDHEN and CDR2 is SYDVKM. CDR3 length equals 14 residues. CDR3 DNA sequence: TGTGCCAGCAGTTCGTCCCCAAGGGGGGGAACGCAGTATTTT. Amino acid sequence: CASSSSPRGGTQYF.

Note on this clone: The DNA is omitted, as the CDR3 cannot be located on it reliably, and the CDR3 follows TCRdb's listing. J is TRBJ1-4 and V is TRBV6-5. A total of 14 residues make up the CDR3, ends included. CDR1 and CDR2 from the germline V gene are MNHEY and SVGAGI. CDR3: CASSTSDLNEKLFF.